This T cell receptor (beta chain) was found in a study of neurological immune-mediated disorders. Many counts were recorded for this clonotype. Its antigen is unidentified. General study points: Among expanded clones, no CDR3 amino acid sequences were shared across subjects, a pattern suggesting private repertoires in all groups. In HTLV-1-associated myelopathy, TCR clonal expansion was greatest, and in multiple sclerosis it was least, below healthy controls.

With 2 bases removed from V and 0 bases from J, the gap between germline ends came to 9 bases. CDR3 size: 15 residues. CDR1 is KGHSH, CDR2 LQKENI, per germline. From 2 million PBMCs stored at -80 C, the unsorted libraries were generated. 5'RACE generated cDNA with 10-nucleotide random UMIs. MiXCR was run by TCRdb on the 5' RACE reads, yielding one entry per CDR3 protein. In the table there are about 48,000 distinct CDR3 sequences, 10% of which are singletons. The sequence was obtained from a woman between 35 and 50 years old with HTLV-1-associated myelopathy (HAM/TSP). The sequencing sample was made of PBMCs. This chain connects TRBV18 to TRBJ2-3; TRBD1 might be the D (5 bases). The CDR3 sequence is CASSPDRQSTDTQYF. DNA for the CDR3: TGTGCCAGCTCACCAGACCGACAGAGCACAGATACGCAGTATTTT.